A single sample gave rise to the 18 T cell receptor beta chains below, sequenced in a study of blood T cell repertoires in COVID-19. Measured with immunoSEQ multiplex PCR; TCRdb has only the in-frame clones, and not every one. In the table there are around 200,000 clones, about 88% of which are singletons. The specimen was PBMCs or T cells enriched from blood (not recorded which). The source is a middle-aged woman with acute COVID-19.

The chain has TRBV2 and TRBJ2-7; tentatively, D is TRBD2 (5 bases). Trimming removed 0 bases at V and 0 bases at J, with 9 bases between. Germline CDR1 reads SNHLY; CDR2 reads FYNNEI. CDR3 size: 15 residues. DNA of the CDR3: TGTGCCAGCAGTGAAGCTGCGGGCAGCTCCTACGAGCAGTACTTC. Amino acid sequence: CASSEAAGSSYEQYF.

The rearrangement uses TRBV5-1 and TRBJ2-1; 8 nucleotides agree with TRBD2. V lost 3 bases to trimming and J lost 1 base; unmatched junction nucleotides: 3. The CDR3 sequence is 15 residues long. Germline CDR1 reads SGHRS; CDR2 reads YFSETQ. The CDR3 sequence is CASSSSGSSYNEQFF. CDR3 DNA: TGCGCCAGCAGCTCAAGCGGGAGTTCCTACAATGAGCAGTTCTTC.

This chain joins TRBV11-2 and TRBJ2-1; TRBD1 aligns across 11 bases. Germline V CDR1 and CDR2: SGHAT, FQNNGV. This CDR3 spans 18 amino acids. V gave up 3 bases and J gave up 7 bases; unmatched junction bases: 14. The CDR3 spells CASSFGRSGTGGQNEQFF. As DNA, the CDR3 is TGTGCCAGCAGCTTCGGGCGGTCCGGGACAGGGGGACAGAATGAGCAGTTCTTC. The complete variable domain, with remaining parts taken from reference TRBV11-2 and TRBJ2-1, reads EAGVAQSPRYKIIEKRQSVAFWCNPISGHATLYWYQQILGQGPKLLIQFQNNGVVDDSQLPKDRFSAERLKGVDSTLKIQPAKLEDSAVYLCASSFGRSGTGGQNEQFFGPGTRLTVL.

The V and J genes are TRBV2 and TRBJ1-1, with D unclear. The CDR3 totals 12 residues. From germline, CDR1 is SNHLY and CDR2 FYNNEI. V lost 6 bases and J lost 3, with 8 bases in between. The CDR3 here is CASRRLHTEAFF. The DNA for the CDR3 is TGTGCCAGCAGGAGGTTGCACACTGAAGCTTTCTTT.

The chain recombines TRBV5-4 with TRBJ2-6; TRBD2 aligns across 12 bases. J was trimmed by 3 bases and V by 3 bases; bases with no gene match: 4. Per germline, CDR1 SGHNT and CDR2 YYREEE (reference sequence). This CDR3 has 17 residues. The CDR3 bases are TGTGCCAGCAGCTCGACTAGCGGGAGTATTGGGGCCAACGTCCTGACTTTC. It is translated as CASSSTSGSIGANVLTF.

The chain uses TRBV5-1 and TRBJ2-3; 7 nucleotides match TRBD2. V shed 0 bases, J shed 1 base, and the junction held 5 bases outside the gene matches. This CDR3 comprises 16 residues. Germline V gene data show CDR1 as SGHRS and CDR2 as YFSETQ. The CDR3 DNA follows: TGCGCCAGCAGCTTGGATCTAGCGGTACGCACAGATACGCAGTATTTT. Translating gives CASSLDLAVRTDTQYF.

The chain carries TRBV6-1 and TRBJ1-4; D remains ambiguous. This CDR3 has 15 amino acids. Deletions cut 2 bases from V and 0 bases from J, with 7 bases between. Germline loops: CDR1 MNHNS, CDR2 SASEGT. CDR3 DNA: TGTGCCAGCAGTGAATGGGCTGCAACTAATGAAAAACTGTTTTTT. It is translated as CASSEWAATNEKLFF.

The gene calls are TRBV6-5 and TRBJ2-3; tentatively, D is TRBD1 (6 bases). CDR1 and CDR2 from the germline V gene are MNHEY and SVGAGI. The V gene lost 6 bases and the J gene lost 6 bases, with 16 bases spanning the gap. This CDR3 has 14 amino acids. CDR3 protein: CASRSGHSTDTQYF. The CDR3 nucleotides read TGTGCCAGCAGATCGGGACACTCCACCGATACGCAGTATTTT.

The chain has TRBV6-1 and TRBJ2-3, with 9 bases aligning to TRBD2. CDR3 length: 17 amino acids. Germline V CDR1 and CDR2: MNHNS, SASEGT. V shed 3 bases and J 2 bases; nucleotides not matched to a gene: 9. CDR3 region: CASSDGTSPTITDTQYF. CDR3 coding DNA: TGTGCCAGCAGTGACGGGACTAGCCCGACTATCACAGATACGCAGTATTTT.

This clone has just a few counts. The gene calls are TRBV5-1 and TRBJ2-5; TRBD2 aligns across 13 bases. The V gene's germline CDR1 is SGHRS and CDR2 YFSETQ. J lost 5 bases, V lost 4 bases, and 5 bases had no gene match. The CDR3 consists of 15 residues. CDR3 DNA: TGCGCCAGCAGCCCTGGGACTAGCGGGATTGAGACCCAGTACTTC. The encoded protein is CASSPGTSGIETQYF. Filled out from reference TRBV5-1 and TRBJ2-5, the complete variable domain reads KAGVTQTPRYLIKTRGQQVTLSCSPISGHRSVSWYQQTPGQGLQFLFEYFSETQRNKGNFPGRFSGRQFSNSRSEMNVSTLELGDSALYLCASSPGTSGIETQYFGPGTRLLVL.

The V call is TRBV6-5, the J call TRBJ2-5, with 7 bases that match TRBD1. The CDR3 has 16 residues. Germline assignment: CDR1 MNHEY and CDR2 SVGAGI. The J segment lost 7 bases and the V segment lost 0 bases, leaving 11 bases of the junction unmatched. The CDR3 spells CASSYSTAGGRGTQYF. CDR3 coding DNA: TGTGCCAGCAGTTACTCGACCGCAGGGGGACGGGGGACCCAGTACTTC.

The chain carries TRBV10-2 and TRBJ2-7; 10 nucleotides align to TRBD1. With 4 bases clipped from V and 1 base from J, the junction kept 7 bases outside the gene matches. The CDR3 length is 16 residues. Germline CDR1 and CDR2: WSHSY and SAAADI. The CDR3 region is CASSGPGQGTSYEQYF. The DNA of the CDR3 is TGCGCCAGCAGTGGCCCGGGACAGGGGACTTCCTACGAGCAGTACTTC.

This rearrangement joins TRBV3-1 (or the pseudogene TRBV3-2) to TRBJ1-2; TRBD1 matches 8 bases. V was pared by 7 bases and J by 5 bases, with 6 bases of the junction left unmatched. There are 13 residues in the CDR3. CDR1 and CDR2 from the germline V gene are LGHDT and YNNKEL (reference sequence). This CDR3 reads CASTRQGFYGYTF. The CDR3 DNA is TGTGCCAGCACCAGACAGGGGTTTTATGGCTACACCTTC.

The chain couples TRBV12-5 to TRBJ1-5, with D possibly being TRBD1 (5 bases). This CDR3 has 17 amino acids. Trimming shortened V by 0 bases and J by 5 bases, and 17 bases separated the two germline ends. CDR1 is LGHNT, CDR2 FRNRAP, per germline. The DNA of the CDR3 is TGTGCTAGTGGTTTGGTACTGGTGAGGGGAGGGTATCAGCCCCAGCATTTT. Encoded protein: CASGLVLVRGGYQPQHF.

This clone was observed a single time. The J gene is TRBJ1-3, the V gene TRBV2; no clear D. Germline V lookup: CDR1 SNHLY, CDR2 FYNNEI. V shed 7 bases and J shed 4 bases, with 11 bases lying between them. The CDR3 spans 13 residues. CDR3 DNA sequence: TGTGCCAGCACTGGTATAGCCGGAAACACCATATATTTT. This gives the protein CASTGIAGNTIYF.

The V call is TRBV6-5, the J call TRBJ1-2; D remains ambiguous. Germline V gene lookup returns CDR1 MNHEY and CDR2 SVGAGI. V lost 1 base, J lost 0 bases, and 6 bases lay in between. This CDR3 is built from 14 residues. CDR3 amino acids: CASSYFPANYGYTF. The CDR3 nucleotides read TGTGCCAGCAGTTACTTTCCGGCTAACTATGGCTACACCTTC.

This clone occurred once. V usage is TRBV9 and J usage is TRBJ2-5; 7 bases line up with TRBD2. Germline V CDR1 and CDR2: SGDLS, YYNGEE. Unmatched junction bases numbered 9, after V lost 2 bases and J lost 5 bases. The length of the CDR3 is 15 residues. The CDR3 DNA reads TGTGCCAGCAGCGTTGATGGGGCGGGAGTGGAGACCCAGTACTTC. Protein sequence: CASSVDGAGVETQYF.

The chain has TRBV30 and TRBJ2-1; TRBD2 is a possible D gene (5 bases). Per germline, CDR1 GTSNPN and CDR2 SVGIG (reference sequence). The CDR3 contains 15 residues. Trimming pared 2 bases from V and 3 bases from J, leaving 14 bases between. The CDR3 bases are TGTGCCTGGAGTCGGTTGGGTAGCGTCTACAATGAGCAGTTCTTC. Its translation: CAWSRLGSVYNEQFF. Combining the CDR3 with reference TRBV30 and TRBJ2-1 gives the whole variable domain SQTIHQWPATLVQPVGSPLSLECTVEGTSNPNLYWYRQAAGRGLQLLFYSVGIGQISSEVPQNLSASRPQDRQFILSSKKLLLSDSGFYLCAWSRLGSVYNEQFFGPGTRLTVL.